Below, 8 T cell receptor beta chains from the same sample are listed, as sequenced in a study of identical twins. Using its own MiXCR run on the 5' RACE reads, TCRdb lists one record per CDR3 protein. This sample has some 1,600,000 distinct CDR3 sequences, with around 29% found just once. The material sequenced was cord blood. These receptors all stem from a newborn girl in good health.

This chain uses TRBV13 with TRBJ2-1, with D possibly being TRBD1 or TRBD2 (6 bases each). CDR1 and CDR2 (germline): PRHDT, FYEKMQ (reference sequence). The CDR3 runs to 15 residues. The V gene lost 1 base and the J gene lost 13 bases, with 20 bases spanning the gap. The CDR3 here is CASSLVGGGQETQFF. The CDR3 DNA follows: TGTGCCAGCAGCTTAGTAGGAGGGGGTCAAGAGACCCAGTTCTTC.

The chain carries TRBV30 and TRBJ2-7; the D gene could be TRBD1 or TRBD2 (5 bases each). Per germline, CDR1 GTSNPN and CDR2 SVGIG (reference sequence). V lost 2 bases to trimming and J lost 2 bases, with 13 bases between them. This CDR3 is built from 14 residues. CDR3 bases: TGTGCCTGGAGTACCGGGGACGCACCCTACGAGCAGTACTTC. It translates to CAWSTGDAPYEQYF.

This rearrangement joins TRBV20-1 to TRBJ2-4, with 10 bases that match TRBD2. Losses at the gene ends were 3 bases for V and 8 bases for J; bases not matched to a gene: 10. The CDR3 has 15 residues. The V gene's germline CDR1 is DFQATT and CDR2 SNEGSKA (reference sequence). The CDR3 loop reads CSASRSGRAEDIQYF. In nucleotides, the CDR3 is TGCAGTGCTAGTCGGAGCGGGAGGGCCGAGGACATTCAGTACTTC.

This clonotype appeared a few times. The V gene is TRBV12-3 or TRBV12-4, the J gene TRBJ2-7; D gene unclear. V shed 3 bases and J shed 7 bases, with 25 bases lying between them. The CDR3 spans 17 residues. The CDR3, as DNA: TGTGCCAGCAGTTTTGCGGTAGGAAGGGTGACCTACAATGAGCAGTACTTC. Translation gives CASSFAVGRVTYNEQYF.

This clonotype has more than one count but fewer than ten. The chain uses TRBV20-1 and TRBJ1-5, with 10 bases identical to TRBD1. The germline CDR1 and CDR2 sequences are DFQATT and SNEGSKA (reference sequence). V lost 6 bases, J lost 1 base, and 3 bases stayed unmatched. The CDR3 spans 14 residues. CDR3 sequence reads: CSAPTGGSNQPQHF. The CDR3 DNA is TGCAGTGCGCCGACAGGGGGCAGCAATCAGCCCCAGCATTTT.

For this clonotype: The junction departs from the called germline gene at one end, perhaps through a read error. The chain combines TRBV15 with TRBJ2-1; the D gene is possibly TRBD2 (5 bases). Germline loops: CDR1 LNHNV, CDR2 YYDKDF (reference sequence). The CDR3 contains 16 residues. DNA for the CDR3: TGTGCCACCAGCAGAGATTCGGGGAGTACCTACAATGAGCGGTTCTTC. Its protein is CATSRDSGSTYNERFF.

This sequence joins TRBV20-1 and TRBJ2-1, with 8 bases matching TRBD2. V shed 0 bases, J shed 4 bases, and the junction held 5 bases outside the gene matches. The CDR3 contains 15 residues. Germline assignment: CDR1 DFQATT and CDR2 SNEGSKA (reference sequence). The CDR3 DNA follows: TGCAGTGCTAGAGAGCCGGGAGGGGGGTACAATGAGCAGTTCTTC. Amino acid sequence: CSAREPGGGYNEQFF.

This sequence joins TRBV12-5 and TRBJ2-3; a weak D match, TRBD2 (5 bases). The length of the CDR3 is 15 residues. The germline V gene encodes CDR1 LGHNT and CDR2 FRNRAP. Trimming removed 4 bases at V and 1 base at J, with 12 bases between. CDR3 loop: CASGSSPGGTDTQYF. In DNA, the CDR3 is TGTGCTAGTGGTTCCTCCCCCGGGGGCACAGATACGCAGTATTTT. Supplemented by reference TRBV12-5 and TRBJ2-3, the full variable domain reads DARVTQTPRHKVTEMGQEVTMRCQPILGHNTVFWYRQTMMQGLELLAYFRNRAPLDDSGMPKDRFSAEMPDATLATLKIQPSEPRDSAVYFCASGSSPGGTDTQYFGPGTRLTVL.